Reported below is one TCR beta chain. No antigen is known for it. Produced via immunoSEQ multiplex PCR; TCRdb's table is partial and in-frame only. The profile shows 2,000 to 2,500 clones, around 60% of them singletons. These data come from a study of CD8 T cell repertoires and HIV-1 epitope variants. Germline V CDR1 and CDR2: MGHRA, YSYEKL. The CDR3 is 12 amino acids. V was clipped by 1 base and J by 8 bases, with 6 bases between them. Study-wide results and caveats: Four to six clonotypes recognized Nef KF9, one HW9, none TAALDMSHF.

The sequence was obtained from a male donor with HIV. This chain connects TRBV4-1 to TRBJ2-1; D not certain. The sequenced sample was cultured CD8+ T cells derived from PBMCs. The CDR3 loop reads CASSQGMDEQFF. CDR3 DNA sequence: TGCGCCAGCAGCCAAGGGATGGATGAGCAGTTCTTC.